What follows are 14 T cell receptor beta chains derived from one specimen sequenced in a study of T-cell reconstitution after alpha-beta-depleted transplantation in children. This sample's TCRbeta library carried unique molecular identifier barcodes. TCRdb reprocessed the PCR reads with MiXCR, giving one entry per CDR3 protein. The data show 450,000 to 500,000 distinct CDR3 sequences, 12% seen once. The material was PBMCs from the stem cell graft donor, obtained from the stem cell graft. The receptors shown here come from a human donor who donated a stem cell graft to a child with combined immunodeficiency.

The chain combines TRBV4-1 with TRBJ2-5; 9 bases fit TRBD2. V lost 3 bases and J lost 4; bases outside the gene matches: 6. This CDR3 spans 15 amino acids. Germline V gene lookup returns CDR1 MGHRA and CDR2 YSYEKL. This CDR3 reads CASSQYSGSGETQYF. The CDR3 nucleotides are TGCGCCAGCAGCCAGTATAGCGGGAGTGGAGAGACCCAGTACTTC.

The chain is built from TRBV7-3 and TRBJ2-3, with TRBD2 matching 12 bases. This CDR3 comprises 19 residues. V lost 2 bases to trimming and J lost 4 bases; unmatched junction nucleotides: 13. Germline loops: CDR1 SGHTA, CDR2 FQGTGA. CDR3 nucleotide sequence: TGTGCCAGCAGCTTAGGCAGTCGACTAGCGGGAGAGTTGGCAGATACGCAGTATTTT. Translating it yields CASSLGSRLAGELADTQYF.

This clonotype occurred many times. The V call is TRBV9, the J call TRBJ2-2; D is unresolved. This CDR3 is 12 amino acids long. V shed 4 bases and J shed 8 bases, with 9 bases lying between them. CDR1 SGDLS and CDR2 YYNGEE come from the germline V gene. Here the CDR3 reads CASSPVMGELFF. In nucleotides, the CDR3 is TGTGCCAGCAGCCCGGTGATGGGGGAGCTGTTTTTT.

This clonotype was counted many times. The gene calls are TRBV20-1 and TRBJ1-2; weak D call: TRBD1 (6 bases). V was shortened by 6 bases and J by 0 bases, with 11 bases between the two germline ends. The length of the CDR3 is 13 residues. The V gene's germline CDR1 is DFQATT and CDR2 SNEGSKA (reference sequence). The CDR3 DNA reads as TGCAGTGCGAGGACAGCTGCTAACTATGGCTACACCTTC. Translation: CSARTAANYGYTF.

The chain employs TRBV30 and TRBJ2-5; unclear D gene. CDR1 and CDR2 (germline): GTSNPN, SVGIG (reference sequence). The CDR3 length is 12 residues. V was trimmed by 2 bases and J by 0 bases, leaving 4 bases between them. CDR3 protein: CAWSRDQETQYF. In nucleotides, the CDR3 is TGTGCCTGGAGTAGGGACCAAGAGACCCAGTACTTC.

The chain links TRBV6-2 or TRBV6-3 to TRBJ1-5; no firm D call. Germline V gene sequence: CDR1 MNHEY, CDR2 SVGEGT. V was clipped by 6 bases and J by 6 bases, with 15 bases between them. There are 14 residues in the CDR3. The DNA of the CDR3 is TGTGCCAGCAGCCCTTCGGTTGTTACTCAGCCCCAGCATTTT. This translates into CASSPSVVTQPQHF.

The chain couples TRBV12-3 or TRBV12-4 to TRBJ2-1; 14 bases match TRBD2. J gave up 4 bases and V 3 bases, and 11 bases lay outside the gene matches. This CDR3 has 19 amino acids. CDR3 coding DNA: TGTGCCAGCAGTTTTCCAGGACGGACTAGCGGGGGGCAGTACAATGAGCAGTTCTTC. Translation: CASSFPGRTSGGQYNEQFF.

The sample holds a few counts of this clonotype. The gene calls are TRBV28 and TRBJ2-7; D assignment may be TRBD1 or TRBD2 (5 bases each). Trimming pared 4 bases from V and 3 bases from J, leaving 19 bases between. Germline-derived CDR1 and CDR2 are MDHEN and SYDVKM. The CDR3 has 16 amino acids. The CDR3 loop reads CASSSSRGRDLYEQYF. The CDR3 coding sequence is TGTGCCAGCAGTTCCTCCCGCGGAAGGGACCTCTACGAGCAGTACTTC. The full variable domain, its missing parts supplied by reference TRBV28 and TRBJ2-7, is DVKVTQSSRYLVKRTGEKVFLECVQDMDHENMFWYRQDPGLGLRLIYFSYDVKMKEKGDIPEGYSVSREKKERFSLILESASTNQTSMYLCASSSSRGRDLYEQYFGPGTRLTVT.

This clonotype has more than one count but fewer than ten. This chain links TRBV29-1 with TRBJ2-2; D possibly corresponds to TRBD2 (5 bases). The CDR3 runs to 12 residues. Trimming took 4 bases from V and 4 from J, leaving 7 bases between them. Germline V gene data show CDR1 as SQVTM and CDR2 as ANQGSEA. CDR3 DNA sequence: TGCAGCGTTGTAGGGAGCACCGGGGAGCTGTTTTTT. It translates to CSVVGSTGELFF.

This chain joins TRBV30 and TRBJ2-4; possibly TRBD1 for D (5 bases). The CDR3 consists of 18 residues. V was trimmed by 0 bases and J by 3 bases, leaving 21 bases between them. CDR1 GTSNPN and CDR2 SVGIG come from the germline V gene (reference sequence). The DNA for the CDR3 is TGTGCCTGGAGTGTCTTAACACGACCGGACACGGACAAAAACATTCAGTACTTC. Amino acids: CAWSVLTRPDTDKNIQYF. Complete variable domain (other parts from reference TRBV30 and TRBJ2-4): SQTIHQWPATLVQPVGSPLSLECTVEGTSNPNLYWYRQAAGRGLQLLFYSVGIGQISSEVPQNLSASRPQDRQFILSSKKLLLSDSGFYLCAWSVLTRPDTDKNIQYFGAGTRLSVL.

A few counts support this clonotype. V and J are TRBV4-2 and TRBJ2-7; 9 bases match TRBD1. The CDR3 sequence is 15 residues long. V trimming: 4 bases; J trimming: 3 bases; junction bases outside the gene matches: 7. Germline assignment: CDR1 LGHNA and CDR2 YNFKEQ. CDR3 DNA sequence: TGTGCCAGCAGCCGGACCCGGGACAGGGACTACGAGCAGTACTTC. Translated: CASSRTRDRDYEQYF.

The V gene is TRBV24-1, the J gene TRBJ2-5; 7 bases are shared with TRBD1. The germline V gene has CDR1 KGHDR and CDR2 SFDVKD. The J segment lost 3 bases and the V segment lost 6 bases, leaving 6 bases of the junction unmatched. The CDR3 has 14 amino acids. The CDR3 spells CATSFGTEEETQYF. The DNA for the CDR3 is TGTGCCACCAGTTTCGGGACAGAGGAAGAGACCCAGTACTTC.

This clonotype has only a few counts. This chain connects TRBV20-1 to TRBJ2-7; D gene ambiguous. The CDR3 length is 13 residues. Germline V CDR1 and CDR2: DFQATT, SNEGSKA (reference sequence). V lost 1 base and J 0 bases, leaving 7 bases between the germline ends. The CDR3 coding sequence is TGCAGTGCTAGAGTCCTGCCCTCCTACGAGCAGTACTTC. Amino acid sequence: CSARVLPSYEQYF.

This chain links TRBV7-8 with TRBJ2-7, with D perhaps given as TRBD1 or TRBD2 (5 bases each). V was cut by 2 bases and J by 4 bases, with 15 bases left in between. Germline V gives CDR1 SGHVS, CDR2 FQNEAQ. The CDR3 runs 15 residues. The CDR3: CASSLFSRGRYEQYF. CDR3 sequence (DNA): TGTGCCAGCAGCTTATTTTCGAGGGGCCGGTACGAGCAGTACTTC. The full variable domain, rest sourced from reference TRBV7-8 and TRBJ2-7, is GAGVSQSPRYKVAKRGQDVALRCDPISGHVSLFWYQQALGQGPEFLTYFQNEAQLDKSGLPSDRFFAERPEGSVSTLKIQRTQQEDSAVYLCASSLFSRGRYEQYFGPGTRLTVT.